The 3 T cell receptor beta chains below were found in one sample sequenced in a study of shared clonotypes between healthy human individuals. Repertoires were generated with immunoSEQ multiplex PCR, while TCRdb's copy carries only in-frame clones and drops some. Found here are over a million clones, roughly 96% of them singletons; the top ten hold 0.95% to 1.5%. The sample comprised naive CD4+ T cells sorted from blood. Subset described: CD45RA+ positively selected. The source is a man aged 25 to 40 in good health.

V usage is TRBV6-1 and J usage is TRBJ2-7; TRBD2 might be the D (5 bases). CDR1 and CDR2 from the germline V gene are MNHNS and SASEGT. Trimming took 4 bases from V and 7 from J, leaving 20 bases between them. The CDR3 runs to 15 residues. For the CDR3, the DNA is TGTGCCAGCAGTGGAGGGTTTGGCGGGTTGGGGGAGCAGTACTTC. It codes for CASSGGFGGLGEQYF.

This clone was recorded a few times. The rearrangement uses TRBV19 and TRBJ1-5; unclear D gene. The CDR3 runs to 12 residues. Trimming removed 4 bases at V and 2 bases at J, with 3 bases between. Germline CDR1 is LNHDA and CDR2 is SQIVND (reference sequence). The CDR3 loop is CASSKGNQPQHF. In DNA form, the CDR3 reads TGTGCCAGTAGTAAAGGCAATCAGCCCCAGCATTTT.

The V call is TRBV18, the J call TRBJ2-3; D is uncertain. From germline, CDR1 is KGHSH and CDR2 LQKENI. Deletions cut 3 bases from V and 9 bases from J, with 19 bases between. The CDR3 is made up of 15 amino acids. As DNA, the CDR3 is TGTGCCAGCTCACCGGTTAACTCCGTAGCCAAAACGCAGTATTTT. This translates into CASSPVNSVAKTQYF.